These 8 T cell receptor beta chains originate from one sample sequenced in a study of control samples from healthy donors and cancer patients. Repertoires were generated with immunoSEQ multiplex PCR, while TCRdb's copy carries only in-frame clones and drops some. The profile shows more than 85,000 clones, 88% of them singletons. The specimen was PBMCs. The receptors derive from a woman aged 55-75 years with lung cancer.

This clone has a single count. The V gene is TRBV12-3 or TRBV12-4, the J gene TRBJ1-1, with D tentatively TRBD1 (6 bases). The CDR3 loop spans 12 amino acids. The V gene lost 3 bases and the J gene lost 8 bases, with 10 bases spanning the gap. CDR3 bases: TGTGCCAGCAGTTTGACAGGCACCGAAGCTTTCTTT. Amino acid sequence: CASSLTGTEAFF.

The chain joins TRBV11-2 to TRBJ2-3, with 11 bases identical to TRBD2. V was pared by 3 bases and J by 5 bases, with 7 bases of the junction left unmatched. CDR1 and CDR2 from the germline V gene are SGHAT and FQNNGV. CDR3 size: 16 residues. The DNA of the CDR3 is TGTGCCAGCAGCTTGGAGACTAGCGGGGCCGGAGATACGCAGTATTTT. It is translated as CASSLETSGAGDTQYF.

The chain uses TRBV19 and TRBJ2-1, with 8 bases lining up with TRBD1. Trimming removed 6 bases from V and 3 bases from J; junction bases left unmatched: 10. Germline V gene sequence: CDR1 LNHDA, CDR2 SQIVND (reference sequence). The length of the CDR3 is 16 residues. The CDR3 nucleotides are TGTGCCAGTAGCATGATAACCGGGACAGGCTACAATGAGCAGTTCTTC. Protein: CASSMITGTGYNEQFF.

The CDR3 is CASSLSGGASNEQFF. The CDR3 region has the DNA TGTGCCAGCAGTTTATCGGGCGGGGCAAGCAATGAGCAGTTCTTC. The chain carries TRBV27 and TRBJ2-1; D is perhaps TRBD2 (6 bases). The CDR3 is made up of 15 amino acids. The V end was cut by 0 bases, the J end by 6 bases, with 12 bases between. Germline loops: CDR1 MNHEY, CDR2 SMNVEV (reference sequence).

The genes are TRBV6-5 and TRBJ2-1; D unresolved. This CDR3 contains 14 residues. CDR1 and CDR2 (germline): MNHEY, SVGAGI. Trimming stripped 0 bases from V and 6 bases from J, with 9 bases between. Here the CDR3 DNA reads TGTGCCAGCAGTTACTCCCAGGTAACCAATGAGCAGTTCTTC. Translated, it gives CASSYSQVTNEQFF.

The genes are TRBV15 and TRBJ2-7; 7 nucleotides align to TRBD2. The CDR3 runs to 14 residues. Germline V lookup: CDR1 LNHNV, CDR2 YYDKDF (reference sequence). The trim removed 4 bases at V and 7 bases at J, leaving 10 bases unmatched. The CDR3, as DNA: TGTGCCACCAGCATGTCCCACCTGGGAGGGGAGCAGTACTTC. Protein sequence: CATSMSHLGGEQYF.

DNA for the CDR3: TGTGCCAGCAGTTCTCCGACAGGGTCCTACGAGCAGTACTTC. Translation: CASSSPTGSYEQYF. This sequence joins TRBV6-2 or TRBV6-3 and TRBJ2-7; 7 bases map to TRBD1. Looked up from germline, CDR1 is MNHEY and CDR2 is SVGEGT. The junction had 4 bases not matched to a gene; V was cut back by 4 bases and J by 1 base. The CDR3 runs to 14 residues.

This chain connects TRBV4-1 to TRBJ1-2, with D hard to call. This CDR3 contains 15 residues. Trimming pared 0 bases from V and 0 bases from J, leaving 8 bases between. Germline CDR1 MGHRA, CDR2 YSYEKL. The CDR3 sequence: CASSQEYQANYGYTF. CDR3 bases: TGCGCCAGCAGCCAAGAGTACCAAGCTAACTATGGCTACACCTTC.